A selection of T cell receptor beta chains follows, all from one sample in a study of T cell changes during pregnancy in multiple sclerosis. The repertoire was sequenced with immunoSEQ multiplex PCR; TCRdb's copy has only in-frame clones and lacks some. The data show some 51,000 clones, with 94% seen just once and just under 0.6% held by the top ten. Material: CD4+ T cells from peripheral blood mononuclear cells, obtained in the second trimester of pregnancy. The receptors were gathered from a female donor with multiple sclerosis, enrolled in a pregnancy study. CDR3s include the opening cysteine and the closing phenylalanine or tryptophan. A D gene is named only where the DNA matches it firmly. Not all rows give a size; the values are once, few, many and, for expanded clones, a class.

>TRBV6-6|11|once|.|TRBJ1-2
TGTGCCAGCAGGAGTAACTATGGCTACACCTTC
CASRSNYGYTF
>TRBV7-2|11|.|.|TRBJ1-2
TGTGCCAGCAGCTTGGAGGAGGGCTACACCTTC
CASSLEEGYTF
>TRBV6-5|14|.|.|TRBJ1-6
TGTGCCAGCAGGGTTCAGGGGTGGAATTCACCCCTCCACTTT
CASRVQGWNSPLHF
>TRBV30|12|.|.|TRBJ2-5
TGTGCCTGGAGTGAACAGGGAGAGACCCAGTACTTC
CAWSEQGETQYF
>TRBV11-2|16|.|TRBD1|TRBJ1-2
TGTGCCAGCAGCTTAGTAGGCCGGGACAGAAACTATGGCTACACCTTC
CASSLVGRDRNYGYTF
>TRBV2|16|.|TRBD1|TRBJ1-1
TGTGCCAGCACCCCAAGCCCGGGACAGGGGAATTATGAAGCTTTCTTT
CASTPSPGQGNYEAFF
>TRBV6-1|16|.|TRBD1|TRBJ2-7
TGTGCCAGCAGTGGCCCGACAGGGGGGATCTCGTACGAGCAGTACTTC
CASSGPTGGISYEQYF
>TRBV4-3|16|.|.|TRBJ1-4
TGCGCCAGCAGCCAGTTCCGGACAGCAACTAATGAAAAACTGTTTTTT
CASSQFRTATNEKLFF
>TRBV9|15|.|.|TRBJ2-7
TGTGCCAGCAGCCCCCTGACAGGACCTCCGCACGAGCAGTACTTC
CASSPLTGPPHEQYF
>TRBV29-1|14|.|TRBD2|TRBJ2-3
TGCAGCGTTGAACCCGCGGGGGGGAAGAATACGCAGTATTTT
CSVEPAGGKNTQYF
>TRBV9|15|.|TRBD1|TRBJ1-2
TGTGCCAGCAGCACTATTCGACAGGGTAACTATGGCTACACCTTC
CASSTIRQGNYGYTF
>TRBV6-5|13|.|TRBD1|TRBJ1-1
TGTGCCAGCAGGGGACAGAGCTACACTGAAGCTTTCTTT
CASRGQSYTEAFF
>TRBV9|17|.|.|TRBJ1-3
TGTGCCAGCAGCGTAGCGGGTTTAAAAGTCGCCGGAAACACCATATATTTT
CASSVAGLKVAGNTIYF
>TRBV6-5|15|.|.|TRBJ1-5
TGTGCCAGCAGTTACTCGGGCACTAGCAATCAGCCCCAGCATTTT
CASSYSGTSNQPQHF